This TCR beta chain was sequenced in a study of blood T cell repertoires in COVID-19. Study-level information: The origin of the acute and convalescent COVID-19 samples was the United States, Italy and Spain. Sources were T cells, B-cell-depleted T cells, or PBMCs; the material itself was cDNA or gDNA.

Original methodology: Amplification with reference gene primers provided the estimates of nucleated cell counts. Assay used: immunoSEQ multiplex PCR; TCRdb lists only in-frame clones, some missing. For V, J and clone size, that table is used; D and trimming come from the DNA. In the table there are more than 30,000 clones, around 96% of which are singletons. This clone has a handful of counts. The CDR3 runs to 13 residues. V gave up 5 bases and J gave up 1 base, with 9 bases separating them. Germline CDR1 and CDR2: LGHDT and YNNKEL (reference sequence). This rearrangement joins TRBV3-1 (or the pseudogene TRBV3-2) to TRBJ2-7; D is unresolved. The sequenced material came from peripheral blood. This receptor was obtained from a human donor with active COVID-19. The donor label of this sample is uncertain. DNA for the CDR3: TGTGCCAGCAGCAGAACACGATCCTACGAGCAGTACTTC. It specifies CASSRTRSYEQYF.